Listed below are T cell receptor beta chains from one sample, sequenced in a study of OX40 agonist ivuxolimab in advanced cancers. The data were produced by immunoSEQ multiplex PCR, yet TCRdb's version contains in-frame clones alone and is incomplete. Among tens of thousands of clones listed, around 84% were seen once. The input for sequencing was CD4+ or CD8+ T cells sorted from blood, taken in a trial of the OX40 agonist ivuxolimab. These receptors came from an adult with an advanced solid tumor such as melanoma, head and neck, liver or kidney cancer. Both conserved end residues are part of each CDR3. D genes are given only for firm matches. The size entry is marked missing in some rows and otherwise reads once, few, many or a size class.

j_call: TRBJ2-3; clone_size: -; d_call: -; v_call: TRBV30; cdr3_aa: CAWNRLGLDTQYF; cdr3_nt: TGTGCCTGGAATAGGCTGGGTTTGGATACGCAGTATTTT
j_call: TRBJ2-3; clone_size: -; d_call: TRBD1; v_call: TRBV27; cdr3_aa: CASGQGSDTQYF; cdr3_nt: TGTGCCAGCGGACAGGGTTCAGATACGCAGTATTTT
j_call: TRBJ2-7; clone_size: -; d_call: -; v_call: TRBV10-3; cdr3_aa: CAISDVRTESYEQYF; cdr3_nt: TGTGCCATCAGTGACGTAAGGACAGAGAGTTACGAGCAGTACTTC
j_call: TRBJ1-2; clone_size: -; d_call: -; v_call: TRBV6-6; cdr3_aa: CASGAGGSVEGYTF; cdr3_nt: TGTGCCAGTGGGGCGGGGGGTTCCGTTGAGGGCTACACCTTC
j_call: TRBJ2-2; clone_size: -; d_call: -; v_call: TRBV18; cdr3_aa: CASSPSYEQVNTGELFF; cdr3_nt: TGTGCCAGCTCGCCGTCCTACGAGCAGGTGAACACCGGGGAGCTGTTTTTT
j_call: TRBJ2-7; clone_size: -; d_call: TRBD2; v_call: TRBV7-2; cdr3_aa: CASSLSGGGAYEQYF; cdr3_nt: TGTGCCAGCAGCTTAAGTGGCGGGGGGGCCTACGAGCAGTACTTC
j_call: TRBJ2-1; clone_size: few; d_call: TRBD2; v_call: TRBV23-1; cdr3_aa: CASSQSGGNRIVGEQFF; cdr3_nt: TGCGCCAGCAGTCAATCGGGGGGGAATCGTATCGTTGGTGAGCAGTTCTTC
j_call: TRBJ1-1; clone_size: -; d_call: TRBD1; v_call: TRBV7-3; cdr3_aa: CASSPQAGTGSVTEAFF; cdr3_nt: TGTGCCAGCAGCCCCCAAGCTGGGACAGGGTCAGTCACTGAAGCTTTCTTT
j_call: TRBJ2-7; clone_size: -; d_call: -; v_call: TRBV5-1; cdr3_aa: CASSVGPSYEQYF; cdr3_nt: TGCGCCAGCAGCGTAGGGCCCTCCTACGAGCAGTACTTC
j_call: TRBJ2-7; clone_size: -; d_call: -; v_call: TRBV27; cdr3_aa: CATTIGREQYF; cdr3_nt: TGTGCCACTACTATAGGGCGAGAGCAGTACTTC
j_call: TRBJ1-1; clone_size: -; d_call: -; v_call: TRBV5-4; cdr3_aa: CASSHGENTEAFF; cdr3_nt: TGTGCCAGCAGCCATGGAGAGAACACTGAAGCTTTCTTT
j_call: TRBJ2-5; clone_size: -; d_call: -; v_call: TRBV28; cdr3_aa: CASSPPGPSETQYF; cdr3_nt: TGTGCCAGCAGTCCCCCTGGGCCGTCAGAGACCCAGTACTTC
j_call: TRBJ2-7; clone_size: hyperexpanded; d_call: TRBD2; v_call: TRBV6-1; cdr3_aa: CASSETSGISYEQYF; cdr3_nt: TGTGCCAGCAGTGAAACTAGCGGGATCTCCTACGAGCAGTACTTC
j_call: TRBJ2-4; clone_size: -; d_call: -; v_call: TRBV27; cdr3_aa: CASSLISGNGKNIQYF; cdr3_nt: TGTGCCAGCAGTTTAATATCGGGAAATGGCAAAAACATTCAGTACTTC
j_call: TRBJ1-1; clone_size: -; d_call: -; v_call: TRBV6-6; cdr3_aa: CASSYTDQNTEAFF; cdr3_nt: TGTGCCAGCAGTTACACCGACCAGAACACTGAAGCTTTCTTT
j_call: TRBJ1-3; clone_size: -; d_call: -; v_call: TRBV9; cdr3_aa: CASSVGGADSGNTIYF; cdr3_nt: TGTGCCAGCAGCGTAGGGGGGGCCGACTCTGGAAACACCATATATTTT
j_call: TRBJ2-1; clone_size: -; d_call: -; v_call: TRBV28; cdr3_aa: CASSFQYNEQFF; cdr3_nt: TGTGCCAGCAGTTTCCAGTACAATGAGCAGTTCTTC
j_call: TRBJ2-1; clone_size: once; d_call: TRBD2; v_call: TRBV5-4; cdr3_aa: CASSFGLAGKDEQFF; cdr3_nt: TGTGCCAGCAGCTTCGGACTAGCGGGGAAGGATGAGCAGTTCTTC
j_call: TRBJ2-7; clone_size: -; d_call: TRBD2; v_call: TRBV19; cdr3_aa: CASSGLAGTGEQYF; cdr3_nt: TGTGCCAGTAGCGGACTAGCGGGAACCGGCGAGCAGTACTTC
j_call: TRBJ2-7; clone_size: -; d_call: -; v_call: TRBV6-5; cdr3_aa: CASSYSPLSYEQYF; cdr3_nt: TGTGCCAGCAGTTACTCACCACTCTCCTACGAGCAGTACTTC
j_call: TRBJ2-1; clone_size: -; d_call: -; v_call: TRBV4-2; cdr3_aa: CASSQESEQFF; cdr3_nt: TGTGCCAGCAGCCAAGAAAGTGAGCAGTTCTTC
j_call: TRBJ2-3; clone_size: -; d_call: -; v_call: TRBV10-3; cdr3_aa: CAISDGGWLDTQYF; cdr3_nt: TGTGCCATCAGTGATGGGGGGTGGCTGGATACGCAGTATTTT
j_call: TRBJ1-1; clone_size: many; d_call: TRBD1; v_call: TRBV29-1; cdr3_aa: CSVAKGAAFF; cdr3_nt: TGCAGCGTTGCGAAGGGGGCAGCTTTCTTT
j_call: TRBJ2-2; clone_size: -; d_call: -; v_call: TRBV4-2; cdr3_aa: CASSQEGFPPNTGELFF; cdr3_nt: TGTGCCAGCAGCCAAGAGGGCTTCCCGCCGAACACCGGGGAGCTGTTTTTT
j_call: TRBJ1-5; clone_size: -; d_call: TRBD1; v_call: TRBV5-5; cdr3_aa: CASSFGQGADQPQHF; cdr3_nt: TGTGCCAGCAGCTTCGGCCAGGGGGCGGATCAGCCCCAGCATTTT